These 25 T cell receptor beta chains were all obtained from the same sample, sequenced in a study of CD4 and CD8 cells across lung adenocarcinoma regions. TCRdb itself ran the PCR reads through MiXCR, one entry per CDR3 protein. The repertoire holds 3,200 or so distinct CDR3 sequences, with around three fifths as singletons. Sequenced: CD8+ T cells from the margin of a lung tumor. These receptors were collected from a female donor with lung adenocarcinoma. The CD4 and CD8 labels of this study may be unreliable.

The CDR3 loop is CASSEMLGSHEQYF. In DNA, the CDR3 is TGTGCCAGCAGTGAAATGCTAGGGTCGCACGAGCAGTACTTC. V usage is TRBV6-1 and J usage is TRBJ2-5; D is unresolved. The DNA end favors TRBJ2-7, so the J call may be wrong. The germline V gene has CDR1 MNHNS and CDR2 SASEGT. This CDR3 comprises 14 residues.

This clonotype was counted a few times. The CDR3 spells CASSAGTGGRETQYF. As DNA, the CDR3 is TGTGCCAGCAGTGCCGGGACAGGGGGCCGGGAGACCCAGTACTTC. The chain recombines TRBV6-1 with TRBJ2-5; 12 nucleotides agree with TRBD1. This CDR3 spans 15 amino acids. V trimming: 4 bases; J trimming: 5 bases; junction bases outside the gene matches: 5. Per germline, CDR1 MNHNS and CDR2 SASEGT.

The chain carries TRBV6-1 and TRBJ2-3, with 8 bases lining up with TRBD1. Germline-derived CDR1 and CDR2 are MNHNS and SASEGT. This CDR3 contains 14 residues. Losses at the gene ends were 7 bases for V and 4 bases for J; bases not matched to a gene: 7. The CDR3 loop reads CASTWTGIPDTQYF. The CDR3 DNA sequence: TGTGCCAGCACCTGGACAGGGATCCCAGATACGCAGTATTTT.

This chain uses TRBV11-2 with TRBJ2-1, with 7 bases matching TRBD2. This CDR3 is 15 amino acids long. V lost 1 base to trimming and J lost 10 bases; unmatched junction nucleotides: 10. Germline lookup yields CDR1 SGHAT and CDR2 FQNNGV. In DNA, the CDR3 is TGTGCCAGCAGCTTAGCTCTCCTAGCGGAGGGGGAGCAGTTCTTC. Encoded protein: CASSLALLAEGEQFF.

This clonotype is large within its sample. V and J are TRBV6-1 and TRBJ2-4, with D maybe TRBD2 (6 bases). V lost 7 bases and J 0 bases, leaving 10 bases between the germline ends. The CDR3 is made up of 14 amino acids. The V gene's germline CDR1 is MNHNS and CDR2 SASEGT. The CDR3 bases are TGTGCCAGCAACCAGGGACTAGCCAAAAACATTCAGTACTTC. It specifies CASNQGLAKNIQYF.

Relative to its sample, this clonotype is large. V gene TRBV6-1 combines with J gene TRBJ1-4; 10 nucleotides match TRBD1. Germline CDR1 reads MNHNS; CDR2 reads SASEGT. The CDR3 spans 15 residues. After removal of 6 bases from V and 7 bases from J, the junction contained 8 bases not matched to a gene. CDR3 bases: TGTGCCAGCAGCGGGACAGGGGACCGGATTGAAAAACTGTTTTTT. Translated: CASSGTGDRIEKLFF.

The V gene is TRBV4-1, the J gene TRBJ2-5, with a weak D call TRBD1 (6 bases). Trimming shortened V by 0 bases and J by 5 bases, and 16 bases separated the two germline ends. Germline V CDR1 and CDR2: MGHRA, YSYEKL. The CDR3 consists of 16 residues. The CDR3 DNA sequence: TGCGCCAGCAGCCAAGATGCTCTTGGGGGCTCGGAGACCCAGTACTTC. It encodes CASSQDALGGSETQYF.

The chain links TRBV6-1 to TRBJ1-5; 7 bases map to TRBD1. Germline V gives CDR1 MNHNS, CDR2 SASEGT. The CDR3 has 14 residues. V gave up 5 bases and J gave up 6 bases; unmatched junction bases: 7. The CDR3 DNA reads TGTGCCAGCAGTCCGGACAGGACCCTTCAGCCCCAGCATTTT. Residues: CASSPDRTLQPQHF.

The rearrangement links TRBV6-1 to TRBJ2-1; D uncertain. V was shortened by 3 bases and J by 6 bases, with 9 bases between the two germline ends. The germline gives CDR1 MNHNS, CDR2 SASEGT. CDR3 length equals 13 residues. In nucleotides, the CDR3 is TGTGCCAGCAGTGAGGGGTTGGTCAATGAGCAGTTCTTC. It codes for CASSEGLVNEQFF.

CDR3 sequence (DNA): TGTGCCAGCAGCCACGACCGGGGGGCGTTTTTCAATGAGCAGTTCTTC. Translated: CASSHDRGAFFNEQFF. This chain uses TRBV3-1 with TRBJ2-1; TRBD2 might be the D (7 bases). The CDR3 length is 16 residues. The germline V and J ends were trimmed by 3 bases and 6 bases, with 18 bases remaining between them. Germline-derived CDR1 and CDR2 are LGHDT and YNNKEL (reference sequence).

For the CDR3, the DNA is TGCGCCAGCAGTGAGTTACGGGACAGTAACACCGGGGAGCTGTTTTTT. Encoded protein: CASSELRDSNTGELFF. The V call is TRBV10-1, the J call TRBJ2-2, with 7 bases lining up with TRBD1. The germline CDR1 and CDR2 sequences are WNHNN and SYGVQD (reference sequence). The CDR3 loop spans 16 amino acids. Trimming at V came to 1 base and at J to 2 bases, leaving 4 bases not matched to a gene.

This chain joins TRBV6-1 and TRBJ2-3; D is unresolved. This CDR3 comprises 11 residues. The germline gives CDR1 MNHNS, CDR2 SASEGT. The V gene lost 8 bases and the J gene lost 5 bases, with 8 bases spanning the gap. The CDR3 here is CASLWVDTQYF. The CDR3 region has the DNA TGTGCCAGCCTATGGGTAGATACGCAGTATTTT.

The chain recombines TRBV6-1 with TRBJ2-5; D gene ambiguous. The CDR3 runs to 15 residues. Germline V CDR1 and CDR2: MNHNS, SASEGT. Trimming pared 7 bases from V and 5 bases from J, leaving 20 bases between. The CDR3 reads CASKGGREAGETQYF. The CDR3 DNA follows: TGTGCCAGCAAGGGTGGCCGAGAGGCCGGGGAGACCCAGTACTTC.

This clonotype was picked up one time. V and J are TRBV6-1 and TRBJ2-1; no firm D call. Trimming left V 4 bases short and J 0 bases short, with 1 base between. The CDR3 contains 12 residues. CDR1 and CDR2 (germline): MNHNS, SASEGT. CDR3 coding DNA: TGTGCCAGCAGTGCCTCCTACAATGAGCAGTTCTTC. Translated, it gives CASSASYNEQFF.

This chain links TRBV6-5 with TRBJ2-7; D is possibly TRBD1 or TRBD2 (5 bases each). This CDR3 comprises 17 residues. In germline, CDR1 is MNHEY, CDR2 SVGAGI. V gave up 2 bases and J gave up 2 bases, with 19 bases separating them. The CDR3 spells CASSYRRGGVTPYEQYF. The CDR3 DNA is TGTGCCAGCAGTTACCGTCGTGGGGGAGTCACTCCCTACGAGCAGTACTTC.

V is TRBV7-6 and J is TRBJ2-1; the match to TRBD2 covers 8 bases. The germline V gene encodes CDR1 SGHVS and CDR2 FNYEAQ. V gave up 5 bases and J gave up 6 bases; unmatched junction bases: 12. The CDR3 totals 16 residues. CDR3 coding DNA: TGTGCCAGCAGCCCCGCAGGACTAGCTGGTTCCAATGAGCAGTTCTTC. Amino acid sequence: CASSPAGLAGSNEQFF.

On this clonotype: One end of the junction is discordant with germline, which a read error may explain. CDR3 DNA: TGTGCCAGCAGTTACTCGGGCGTGCGAAGCAAAAACACGCAGTATTTC. Its translation is CASSYSGVRSKNTQYF. The gene calls are TRBV6-5 and TRBJ2-4; D gene unclear. CDR3 length: 16 residues. CDR1 MNHEY and CDR2 SVGAGI come from the germline V gene.

The gene calls are TRBV7-2 and TRBJ1-3; D uncertain. V was shortened by 3 bases and J by 2 bases, with 5 bases between the two germline ends. Germline CDR1 is SGHTA and CDR2 is FQGNSA. The CDR3 spans 13 residues. CDR3 DNA: TGTGCCAGCAGCTTCGAAGCTGGAAACACCATATATTTT. Amino acids: CASSFEAGNTIYF.

A remark on this clonotype: A junction end diverges from the germline sequence, so it may reflect a read error. The chain links TRBV6-1 to TRBJ2-1; D may be TRBD1 or TRBD2 (5 bases each). Gene TRBJ2-4 matches the end of the DNA better, so the J call may be wrong. Germline lookup yields CDR1 MNHNS and CDR2 SASEGT. CDR3 length: 16 residues. The CDR3 loop reads CASSTGEPLAQKIQYF. The CDR3 DNA reads as TGTGCCAGCAGTACAGGCGAACCCCTAGCCCAAAAGATTCAGTACTTC.

The chain is built from TRBV6-1 and TRBJ1-1; weak D call: TRBD1 (5 bases). The germline V gene has CDR1 MNHNS and CDR2 SASEGT. Trimming removed 4 bases at V and 3 bases at J, with 12 bases between. The CDR3 covers 14 residues. CDR3 sequence (DNA): TGTGCCAGCAGTGGGGACGGATCTCACACTGAAGCTTTCTTT. Protein: CASSGDGSHTEAFF.

V gene TRBV6-5 combines with J gene TRBJ2-1; TRBD1 matches at 9 bases. The J call is in doubt because the DNA end fits TRBJ2-5 better. Germline CDR1 is MNHEY and CDR2 is SVGAGI. This CDR3 comprises 14 residues. The CDR3 DNA follows: TGTGCCAGCAGTACTGGGACAGGGAGGGAGACCCAGTACTTC. This translates into CASSTGTGRETQYF.

The chain uses TRBV6-4 and TRBJ2-3; D possibly corresponds to TRBD2 (6 bases). CDR1 and CDR2 from the germline V gene are MRHNA and SNTAGT. Trimming took 3 bases from V and 5 from J, leaving 15 bases between them. CDR3 length: 15 amino acids. The CDR3 coding sequence is TGTGCCAGCAGTGAGGGTAGCGGCGCCGGAGATACGCAGTATTTT. Its protein product is CASSEGSGAGDTQYF.

The chain joins TRBV7-2 to TRBJ2-1; D might be TRBD2 (6 bases). The CDR3 consists of 16 residues. Trimming took 5 bases from V and 0 from J, leaving 14 bases between them. Germline assignment: CDR1 SGHTA and CDR2 FQGNSA. DNA of the CDR3: TGTGCCAGCAGCCCCCCGGGAGCCTTCTCCTACAATGAGCAGTTCTTC. It is translated as CASSPPGAFSYNEQFF.

The J gene is TRBJ2-1, the V gene TRBV3-1, with D possibly TRBD2 on 7 matching bases. The DNA end is a closer match to TRBJ2-7, so the J assignment may be wrong. Germline CDR1 is LGHDT and CDR2 is YNNKEL (reference sequence). The CDR3 covers 14 residues. CDR3 sequence (DNA): TGTGCCAGCAGTCGACTAGGGGGGAGGGGCGAGCAGTACTTC. This translates into CASSRLGGRGEQYF.

The V and J genes are TRBV6-1 and TRBJ2-1; a weak D match, TRBD1 (7 bases). The J call may be wrong; the DNA end is better matched by TRBJ2-7. The CDR3 loop spans 16 amino acids. The germline V gene encodes CDR1 MNHNS and CDR2 SASEGT. The CDR3 loop is CASSERGDSSYNEQYF. CDR3 sequence (DNA): TGTGCCAGCAGTGAAAGGGGGGACAGTTCCTACAATGAGCAGTACTTC.